This T cell receptor beta chain was captured by sequencing in a study of T cell responses to AZD1222 COVID-19 vaccine (dated by TCRdb to 2020 to 2022). As for the study more broadly: AZD1222 recipients whose second dose came at about 4 weeks and those whose second dose came at about 12 weeks were combined into one group, since spike-specific TCR depth and breadth did not differ between the two schedules. Trial participants were enrolled by age into 18-55, 56-69 and 70-plus year subgroups, with roughly 160, 29 and 62 TCR-sequenced participants respectively. TCR sequencing covered fewer than 250 trial participants: 207 given two doses of AZD1222 and about 26 given two doses of MenACWY control vaccine.

CDR1 SGHRS and CDR2 YFSETQ were looked up in the germline V gene. V is cut back by 2 bases and J by 6 bases, with 5 bases in the junction unmatched. CDR3 length: 15 amino acids, cysteine to phenylalanine. Only the CDR3 portion is preserved as DNA: 45 bases, with reading frame beginning at the first base. Broad study findings and their caveats: In the small 56-69-year group, the increase in depth fell short of significance, most likely because of low power. A significant rise in spike-specific TCR breadth and depth was observed after two AZD1222 doses relative to day 0 and relative to MenACWY recipients. Reportedly, almost half of the unique spike-specific TCRs recognized epitopes lying outside the regions that are mutated in the B.1.351 and B.1.1.7 variants. The whole spike protein was spanned by vaccine-associated CD4 TCRs, and dominant responses were seen in regions 160-218 and 743-854. No day 14 peak-response samples were available, so repertoires were characterized only after the peak T cell response. Conclusions about previously exposed vaccinees were limited because only a handful of AZD1222 recipients were SARS-CoV-2 seropositive at baseline. Most participants were white British and females outnumbered males, and the authors suggested that clonal diversity may have been underestimated.

The CDR3 regions of human TCRbeta chains were subjected to immunosequencing. The original methods were these. TCRs in the repertoires were matched against a reference library of SARS-CoV-2-specific TCRs that had been generated with the MIRA antigen-specificity platform. Breadth was defined as the fraction of unique TCRs that were SARS-CoV-2-associated. Depth was defined as the fraction of total T cells that were SARS-CoV-2-associated. Using the MIRA data, every spike-specific TCR was mapped to the spike region that the TCR reacted to and assigned to either a CD4 or a CD8 class. Log10-transformed breadth and depth values were compared by one-way ANOVA with Sidak's multiple comparisons tests. As stored in TCRdb, this immuneACCESS dataset retains in-frame rearrangements with V and J assigned. A fraction of the clones does not appear; measured against another copy, unresolved V genes explain less than half of the discrepancy, and the remainder lacks a known reason. The DNA was the basis for D and trimming; V, J and clone size are from that table. The sample data list about 150,000 clones, and over 85% of these were observed just once. The top ten constitute roughly 1.5% of the sample.

Points on this clone: The target of this receptor is not known. No qualities accompany the bases; no much larger clone lies one base away.

What this sample's time point label stands for: baseline before first vaccination. Vaccinee samples came from UK trials COV001 and COV002, including a single-blind randomized controlled phase 2/3 trial of AZD1222 (ChAdOx1 nCoV-19) in healthy adults. Trial participant PBMC samples were collected at day 0 and day 28 after the second dose for TCRbeta chain sequencing. The sequence is built from TRBV5-1 and TRBJ1-6, with 7 junctional bases fitting TRBD1. The TCR comes from an adult in good health. The starting material was peripheral blood, obtained on day 0 of AZD1222 vaccination. The DNA sequence is TGCGCCAGCAGCTTACAGGGGAGGTCTAATTCACCCCTCCACTTT. Its protein is CASSLQGRSNSPLHF. When the CDR3 is completed using the reference TRBV5-1 and TRBJ1-6 genes on either side, the full variable domain is KAGVTQTPRYLIKTRGQQVTLSCSPISGHRSVSWYQQTPGQGLQFLFEYFSETQRNKGNFPGRFSGRQFSNSRSEMNVSTLELGDSALYLCASSLQGRSNSPLHFGNGTRLTVT.